This is a list of T cell receptor beta chains from one sample in a study of vaccination and CD4 T cells after COVID-19. Their recognized antigens are unknown. One entry per CDR3 protein, called by TCRdb with MiXCR from the PCR reads. The table includes some 3,000 distinct CDR3 sequences, 25% to 30% detected once. Sequencing was carried out using CD4+ T cells from blood, cultured in vitro. These TCRs come from a human donor in good health. CDR3s include the opening cysteine and the closing phenylalanine or tryptophan. The D gene is left open where the match is weak. Only some rows state a clone size, as once, few, many or a class for expanded clones.

clone_size d_call j_call v_call cdr3_nt cdr3_aa
NA TRBD2 TRBJ2-3 TRBV5-4 TGTGCCAGCACCAGCGGGGGCTCTAGCACAGATACGCAGTATTTT CASTSGGSSTDTQYF
NA NA TRBJ2-7 TRBV20-1 TGCAGTGCTAGCTCGCGAGACGAGCAGTACTTC CSASSRDEQYF
few TRBD1 TRBJ1-1 TRBV27 TGTGCCAGCAGTTTTTCGGACAGGGGGCGGACTGAAGCTTTCTTT CASSFSDRGRTEAFF
NA NA TRBJ2-7 TRBV20-1 TGCAGTGCTAGTCGTCCGGAGACCTACGAGCAGTACTTC CSASRPETYEQYF
few TRBD2 TRBJ2-1 TRBV7-8 TGTGCCAGCAGCTTTACTCGAGTTTTGCGGGGAGGGAACTACAATGAGCAGTTCTTC CASSFTRVLRGGNYNEQFF
NA NA TRBJ2-7 TRBV4-2 TGTGCCAGCAGCCAGGCGCACGGGGCCTACGAGCAGTACTTC CASSQAHGAYEQYF
NA TRBD1 TRBJ1-1 TRBV19 TGTGCCAGTAGACCCCCAGGGGGTATCACTGAAGCTTTCTTT CASRPPGGITEAFF
few TRBD1 TRBJ1-1 TRBV30 TGTGCCTGGGGACCGACAGGGGCATCTGAAGCTTTCTTT CAWGPTGASEAFF
NA NA TRBJ2-2 TRBV7-6 TGTGCCAGCAGCTTAGCGCTCGGGGCCCGCGCGAACACCGGGGAGCTGTTTTTT CASSLALGARANTGELFF
few NA TRBJ2-7 TRBV25-1 TGTGCCAGCAGTACCTCCCGGACAGTCGCTGAGCAGTACTTC CASSTSRTVAEQYF
NA TRBD2 TRBJ2-7 TRBV12-3/TRBV12-4 TGTGCCAGCAACTTCGGGGGGTTCTCCTACGAGCAGTACTTC CASNFGGFSYEQYF
few NA TRBJ1-2 TRBV7-9 TGTGCCAGCAGCTTACCCCAGGCGAGGGGCTACACCTTC CASSLPQARGYTF
few TRBD1 TRBJ2-1 TRBV7-9 TGTGCCAGCAGCCCTCCGACAGGGACCAATGAGCAGTTCTTC CASSPPTGTNEQFF
NA NA TRBJ2-5 TRBV7-2 TGTGCCAGCAGCCCGGCGTACCAAGAGACCCAGTACTTC CASSPAYQETQYF
NA TRBD1 TRBJ2-6 TRBV28 TGTGCCAGCAGACAACCGGGACAGCTTTTCTCTGGGGCCAACGTCCTGACTTTC CASRQPGQLFSGANVLTF
NA NA TRBJ1-2 TRBV6-1 TGTGCCAGCACTCTAGGAGCTAACTATGGCTACACCTTC CASTLGANYGYTF
few NA TRBJ2-7 TRBV7-8 TGTGCCAGCAGCTTACGGGACGAGCAGTACTTC CASSLRDEQYF
NA TRBD1 TRBJ2-4 TRBV28 TGTGCCAGCAGCATGACAGCAGGGGGTCAAAACATTCAGTACTTC CASSMTAGGQNIQYF
few TRBD1 TRBJ2-3 TRBV5-4 TGTGCCAGCAGCTTCCGACAGGGTGGTAGCACAGATACGCAGTATTTT CASSFRQGGSTDTQYF
large NA TRBJ2-3 TRBV7-3 TGTGCCAGCAGCCGGGGTTCTAGCACAGATACGCAGTATTTT CASSRGSSTDTQYF
NA NA TRBJ2-7 TRBV5-1 TGCGCCAGCAGCATTTTGACAGACTCCTACGAGCAGTACTTC CASSILTDSYEQYF
few TRBD1 TRBJ1-5 TRBV5-6 TGTGCCAGCAGCCCGACAGGGGGTCAGCCCCAGCATTTT CASSPTGGQPQHF
NA TRBD1 TRBJ1-2 TRBV28 TGTGCCAGCAGCTCAGGGGGGGGACAGGGGGCGGTGAGTGGCTACACCTTC CASSSGGGQGAVSGYTF